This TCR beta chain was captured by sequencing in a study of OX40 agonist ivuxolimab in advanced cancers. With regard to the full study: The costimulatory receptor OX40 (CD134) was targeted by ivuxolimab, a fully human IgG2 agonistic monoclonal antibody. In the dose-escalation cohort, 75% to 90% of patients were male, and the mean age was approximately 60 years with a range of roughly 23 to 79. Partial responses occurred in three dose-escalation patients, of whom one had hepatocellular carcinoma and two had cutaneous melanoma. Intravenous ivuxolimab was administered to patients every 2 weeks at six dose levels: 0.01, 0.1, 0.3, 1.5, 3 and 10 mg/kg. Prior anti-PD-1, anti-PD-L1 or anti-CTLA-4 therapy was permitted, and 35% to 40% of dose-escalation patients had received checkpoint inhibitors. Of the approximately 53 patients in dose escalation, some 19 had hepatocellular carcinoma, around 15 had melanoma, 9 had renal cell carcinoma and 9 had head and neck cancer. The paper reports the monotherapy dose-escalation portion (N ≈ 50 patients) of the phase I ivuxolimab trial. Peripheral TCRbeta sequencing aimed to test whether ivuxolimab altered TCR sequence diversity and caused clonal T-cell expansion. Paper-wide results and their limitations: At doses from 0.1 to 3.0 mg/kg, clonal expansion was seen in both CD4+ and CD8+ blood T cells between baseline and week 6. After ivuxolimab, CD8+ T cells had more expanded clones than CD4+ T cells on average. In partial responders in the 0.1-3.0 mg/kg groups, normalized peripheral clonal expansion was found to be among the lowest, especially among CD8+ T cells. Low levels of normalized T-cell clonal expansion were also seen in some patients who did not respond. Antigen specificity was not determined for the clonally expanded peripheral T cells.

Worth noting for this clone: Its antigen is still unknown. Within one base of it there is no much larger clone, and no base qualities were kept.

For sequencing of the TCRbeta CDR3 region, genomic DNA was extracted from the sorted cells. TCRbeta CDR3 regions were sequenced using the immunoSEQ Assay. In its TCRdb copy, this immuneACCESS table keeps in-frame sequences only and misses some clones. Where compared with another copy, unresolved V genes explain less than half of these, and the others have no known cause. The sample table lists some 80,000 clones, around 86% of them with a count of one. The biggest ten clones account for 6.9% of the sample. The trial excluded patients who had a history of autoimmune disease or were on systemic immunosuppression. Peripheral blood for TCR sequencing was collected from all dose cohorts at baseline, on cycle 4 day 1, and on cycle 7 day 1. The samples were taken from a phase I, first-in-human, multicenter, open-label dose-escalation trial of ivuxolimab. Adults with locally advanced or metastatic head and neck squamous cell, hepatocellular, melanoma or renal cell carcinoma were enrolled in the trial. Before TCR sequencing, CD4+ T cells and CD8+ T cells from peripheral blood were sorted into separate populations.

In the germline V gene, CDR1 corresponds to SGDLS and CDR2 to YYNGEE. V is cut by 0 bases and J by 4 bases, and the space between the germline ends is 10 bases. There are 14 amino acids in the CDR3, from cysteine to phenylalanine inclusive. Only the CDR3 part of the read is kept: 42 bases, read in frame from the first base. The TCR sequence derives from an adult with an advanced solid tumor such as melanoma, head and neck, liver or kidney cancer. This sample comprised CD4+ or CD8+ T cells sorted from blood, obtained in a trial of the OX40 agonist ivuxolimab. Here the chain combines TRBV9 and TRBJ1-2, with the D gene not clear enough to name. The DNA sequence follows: TGTGCCAGCAGCGTAGAGGCGGCCCCCTATGGCTACACCTTC. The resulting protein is CASSVEAAPYGYTF.